This passage covers 10 T cell receptor beta chains from one sample sequenced in a study of control samples from healthy donors and cancer patients. Data came from immunoSEQ multiplex PCR; TCRdb stores just in-frame clones and leaves some out. The table includes about 120,000 clones, approximately 90% detected once. What was sequenced was blood. Receptors originate from a woman aged 70-85 years in good health.

The chain has TRBV2 and TRBJ2-7, with unresolved D. This CDR3 comprises 14 residues. Germline values: CDR1 SNHLY, CDR2 FYNNEI. Trimming pared 5 bases from V and 0 bases from J, leaving 11 bases between. The CDR3 DNA is TGTGCCAGCAGTTCTTCCCGACTCTCCTACGAGCAGTACTTC. Its translation: CASSSSRLSYEQYF.

This chain uses TRBV4-2 with TRBJ1-2; D gene ambiguous. Per germline, CDR1 LGHNA and CDR2 YNFKEQ. CDR3 length: 13 amino acids. V was clipped by 0 bases and J by 4 bases, with 6 bases between them. CDR3 loop: CASSQDGSYGYTF. The CDR3 nucleotides read TGTGCCAGCAGCCAAGATGGATCCTATGGCTACACCTTC.

This chain joins TRBV6-5 and TRBJ1-2; D is unclear. Germline CDR1 reads MNHEY; CDR2 reads SVGAGI. The CDR3 sequence is 16 residues long. V was clipped by 2 bases and J by 5 bases, with 18 bases between them. The CDR3 bases are TGTGCCAGCAGTTACACGCTCCCGGGCTCGGAGTATGGCTACACCTTC. This translates into CASSYTLPGSEYGYTF.

This chain joins TRBV10-1 and TRBJ1-5; no clear D. This CDR3 has 14 residues. V was cut by 4 bases and J by 1 base, with 8 bases left in between. CDR1 is WNHNN, CDR2 SYGVQD, per germline (reference sequence). The DNA of the CDR3 is TGCGCCAGCAGTGCCCATGACAGCAATCAGCCCCAGCATTTT. Translated, it gives CASSAHDSNQPQHF.

The V gene is TRBV9, the J gene TRBJ1-6; TRBD1 might be the D (5 bases). Germline CDR1 is SGDLS and CDR2 is YYNGEE. The V and J ends lost 3 bases and 3 bases respectively, with 10 bases between them. The CDR3 is 15 amino acids. CDR3 in amino acids: CASSGGHGYNSPLHF. The CDR3 DNA reads TGTGCCAGCAGCGGAGGACACGGCTATAATTCACCCCTCCACTTT.

This sequence joins TRBV5-1 and TRBJ1-2; 8 nucleotides line up with TRBD1. Germline V gene data show CDR1 as SGHRS and CDR2 as YFSETQ. V trimming: 5 bases; J trimming: 1 base; junction bases outside the gene matches: 10. This CDR3 has 16 residues. The CDR3, as DNA: TGCGCCAGCAGTCCAATACCGACAGGGGATAACTATGGCTACACCTTC. Protein sequence: CASSPIPTGDNYGYTF.

This chain joins TRBV6-5 and TRBJ2-3; D remains ambiguous. V was shortened by 7 bases and J by 5 bases, with 10 bases between the two germline ends. This CDR3 is built from 12 residues. The germline gives CDR1 MNHEY, CDR2 SVGAGI. CDR3 nucleotide sequence: TGTGCCAGCAACCCCGCAGGAGATACGCAGTATTTT. Translating it yields CASNPAGDTQYF.

V is TRBV4-2 and J is TRBJ1-1; D may be TRBD1 (5 bases). CDR1 and CDR2 (germline): LGHNA, YNFKEQ. V was clipped by 1 base and J by 1 base, with 13 bases between them. The CDR3 spans 16 residues. The CDR3 protein is CASSQARTGGNTEAFF. CDR3 DNA sequence: TGTGCCAGCAGCCAAGCCCGAACCGGGGGGAACACTGAAGCTTTCTTT.

This clone appeared once. This chain joins TRBV3-1 (or the pseudogene TRBV3-2) and TRBJ2-5, with D uncertain. Germline-derived CDR1 and CDR2 are LGHDT and YNNKEL (reference sequence). This CDR3 contains 19 residues. The V end was cut by 3 bases, the J end by 0 bases, with 23 bases between. In DNA form, the CDR3 reads TGTGCCAGCAGCCACCACACTCCCCTGATGCGGAGCAACCAAGAGACCCAGTACTTC. Protein sequence: CASSHHTPLMRSNQETQYF.

The chain couples TRBV5-5 to TRBJ1-1, with D perhaps TRBD1 (5 bases). V was pared by 0 bases and J by 3 bases, with 12 bases between. The length of the CDR3 is 15 residues. CDR1 and CDR2 from the germline V gene are SGHKS and YYEKEE (reference sequence). CDR3 in amino acids: CASSLAQGPDTEAFF. CDR3 coding DNA: TGTGCCAGCAGCTTGGCCCAGGGACCGGACACTGAAGCTTTCTTT.